The clone carrying this T cell receptor beta chain was counted between two and nine times. Trimming took off 2 bases at V and 0 bases at J, with 14 bases between the two ends. Germline assignment: CDR1 MNHNS and CDR2 SASEGT. CDR3 size: 17 residues. The sample originates from a study of T-cell reconstitution after alpha-beta-depleted transplantation in children. Unique molecular identifiers were incorporated during preparation of the TCRbeta library. TCRdb processed the PCR reads anew with MiXCR; each CDR3 protein has one entry. The sample holds 500,000 or so distinct CDR3 sequences; around a third are singletons and the top ten take under 3%.

The source of this sequence is a human donor who donated a stem cell graft to a child with aplastic anemia. The sequences come from PBMCs from the stem cell graft donor, collected from the stem cell graft. This chain connects TRBV6-1 to TRBJ1-5; D uncertain. The CDR3 sequence is CASSEPVAPDSNQPQHF. CDR3 DNA: TGTGCCAGCAGTGAACCTGTGGCACCCGATAGCAATCAGCCCCAGCATTTT.